The rows below give T cell receptor beta chains drawn from one sample of a study of CD8+CD57+ T cells in acquired aplastic anemia. TCRdb called the reads again in MiXCR, with one record for every CDR3 protein. This table holds 200,000 or so distinct CDR3 sequences, 48% found once. Material: sorted CD4+, CD8+, or CD8+CD57+ T cells (not recorded which) from PBMCs. Receptor source: a human donor with aplastic anemia. The CDR3 runs from the conserved cysteine through the conserved F or W. The order of the fields is CDR3 length, J gene, V gene, CDR3 protein.

>16|TRBJ2-1|TRBV7-2
CASSLGGSGRGVEQFF
>15|TRBJ2-1|TRBV19
CASSASASSYNEQFF
>14|TRBJ1-6|TRBV11-3
CANTPGTGNSPLHF
>15|TRBJ2-1|TRBV15
CATAFLGGAYNEQFF
>14|TRBJ2-5|TRBV25-1
CASSEFGAQETQYF
>15|TRBJ1-2|TRBV9
CASSPRDSPNYGYTF
>14|TRBJ1-6|TRBV19
CATKSQGRNSPLHF
>14|TRBJ1-1|TRBV10-3
CAIRDGTGGTEAFF
>14|TRBJ2-7|TRBV5-1
CASSLVARGYEQYF
>15|TRBJ2-2|TRBV9
CASSVDQGNTGELFF
>14|TRBJ1-1|TRBV2
CASSSAGGSTGAFF
>14|TRBJ2-3|TRBV11-2
CASRRGRWTDTQYF
>14|TRBJ2-3|TRBV7-9
CASSLRSHTDTQYF
>14|TRBJ2-7|TRBV11-3
CASSYGAAAYEQYF
>14|TRBJ2-7|TRBV18
CASSRTGSIYEQYF
>14|TRBJ2-3|TRBV5-1
CASSSRGRTDTQYF
>15|TRBJ1-2|TRBV19
CASSVPGQGANGYTF
>12|TRBJ1-1|TRBV7-2
CAGWGWGTEAFF
>15|TRBJ2-3|TRBV5-8
CASSSDSRGGDTQYF
>13|TRBJ1-5|TRBV7-8
CASSWGSNQPQHF
>13|TRBJ2-1|TRBV4-1
CASSRDTGTSVIF
>13|TRBJ2-1|TRBV11-3
CASYDRSYNEQFF
>16|TRBJ2-3|TRBV15
CATSWRLAGNTDTQYF
>14|TRBJ2-4|TRBV20-1
CSAKIQGAQDIQYF
>15|TRBJ2-1|TRBV2
CASSPSLAGFNEQFF
>14|TRBJ2-5|TRBV7-6
CASSLGTGVETQYF
>13|TRBJ1-2|TRBV2
CASTEIRAYGYTF
>14|TRBJ1-4|TRBV5-6
CASSETGGAEKLFF
>13|TRBJ2-5|TRBV2
CASSDDRDETQYF
>16|TRBJ2-7|TRBV20-1
CSATLHRDRGSYEQYF
>14|TRBJ1-1|TRBV25-1
CASSAGTGNTEAFF
>13|TRBJ1-1|TRBV29-1
CSVKGQTRTEAFF
>13|TRBJ1-5|TRBV5-1
CASSLGQNQPQHF
>15|TRBJ2-5|TRBV20-1
CSASLDSFTQETQYF
>14|TRBJ2-3|TRBV20-1
CSASYGSNTDTQYF
>16|TRBJ1-2|TRBV20-1
CSARYPGTGGLDGYTF
>13|TRBJ2-6|TRBV19
CASSADGANVLTF
>13|TRBJ1-2|TRBV2
CASISDFNYGYTF
>16|TRBJ2-3|TRBV7-8
CASTRVAGTRTDTQYF
>12|TRBJ1-2|TRBV19
CASSLRKYGYTF
>15|TRBJ2-7|TRBV19
CASSFHRDRGYEQYF
>11|TRBJ1-2|TRBV19
CASSDTALYTF
>13|TRBJ1-2|TRBV6-1
CASSGRDREGYTF
>13|TRBJ2-7|TRBV15
CATSREGWDEQYF
>12|TRBJ2-1|TRBV15
CATKETRGEQFF
>14|TRBJ1-2|TRBV5-1
CASSLADRVYGYTF
>14|TRBJ2-1|TRBV18
CASSGLAGVDEQFF
>18|TRBJ2-2|TRBV19
CASSPGLAGGTNTGELFF
>15|TRBJ2-7|TRBV10-1
CASSESGISAYEQYF
>14|TRBJ2-1|TRBV30
CAWSDRTSGTPKLF
>16|TRBJ2-1|TRBV3-1
CASSQDPSGTYNEQFF
>14|TRBJ2-7|TRBV10-3
CAISEPSALNEQYF